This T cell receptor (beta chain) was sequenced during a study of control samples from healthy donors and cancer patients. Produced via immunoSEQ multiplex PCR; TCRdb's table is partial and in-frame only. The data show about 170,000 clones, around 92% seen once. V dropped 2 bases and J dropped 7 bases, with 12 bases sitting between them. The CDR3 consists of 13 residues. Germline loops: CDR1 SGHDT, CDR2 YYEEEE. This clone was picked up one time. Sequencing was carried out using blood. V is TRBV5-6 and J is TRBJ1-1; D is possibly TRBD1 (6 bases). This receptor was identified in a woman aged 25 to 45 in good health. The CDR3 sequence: CASSFPGEGEAFF. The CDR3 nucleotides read TGTGCCAGCAGCTTTCCAGGGGAAGGTGAAGCTTTCTTT.